The T cell receptor beta chain described here comes from a study of blood T cell repertoires in COVID-19. Study as a whole: Samples representing acute and convalescent COVID-19 were sourced from the United States, Italy and Spain. Sources were T cells, B-cell-depleted T cells, or PBMCs; the material itself was cDNA or gDNA.

Per the authors' pipeline: For nucleated cells, counts were estimated from reference gene primer amplification. TCRdb's table, derived via immunoSEQ multiplex PCR, lists solely in-frame clones and lacks some. From that table come the V and J calls and clone size; the DNA was used to work out D and trimming. The table includes about 94,000 clones, around 81% detected once. This clone was found a few times. CDR1 and CDR2 (germline): KGHDR, SFDVKD. This CDR3 is built from 14 residues. Trimming took 2 bases from V and 8 from J; bases not matched to a gene: 4. The rearrangement links TRBV24-1 to TRBJ1-2; 10 bases fit TRBD1. The TCR sequence derives from a man aged 55 to 70 with acute or convalescent COVID-19. Sequenced sample: peripheral blood. The DNA of the CDR3 is TGTGCCACCAGTGATTCCGGACAGGGGGAGGGCTACACCTTC. It yields the protein CATSDSGQGEGYTF.